The 10 T cell receptor beta chains given below trace back to one sample, sequenced in a study of blood T cell repertoires in COVID-19. The repertoire was sequenced with immunoSEQ multiplex PCR; TCRdb's copy has only in-frame clones and lacks some. The sample holds 25,000 to 35,000 clones, approximately 89% seen once. Sequenced material: peripheral blood. Receptors were obtained from a human donor in a cohort sampled during active COVID-19.

The chain joins TRBV12-5 to TRBJ2-2, with TRBD1 matching 7 bases. J gave up 2 bases and V 0 bases, and 6 bases lay outside the gene matches. Germline CDR1 reads LGHNT; CDR2 reads FRNRAP. The CDR3 covers 17 residues. The CDR3 here is CASGLVRQGPNTGELFF. CDR3 nucleotides: TGTGCTAGTGGTTTGGTACGACAGGGTCCCAACACCGGGGAGCTGTTTTTT. Full variable domain (missing parts from reference TRBV12-5 and TRBJ2-2): DARVTQTPRHKVTEMGQEVTMRCQPILGHNTVFWYRQTMMQGLELLAYFRNRAPLDDSGMPKDRFSAEMPDATLATLKIQPSEPRDSAVYFCASGLVRQGPNTGELFFGEGSRLTVL.

This chain connects TRBV12-3 or TRBV12-4 to TRBJ2-1, with D possibly matching TRBD2 (5 bases). The V and J ends lost 1 base and 8 bases respectively, with 9 bases between them. The CDR3 is made up of 13 amino acids. CDR3 loop: CASSLGAGHEQFF. In DNA, the CDR3 is TGTGCCAGCAGTTTAGGTGCGGGCCATGAGCAGTTCTTC.

The CDR3 reads CASSQDTSGGNEQFF. CDR3 sequence (DNA): TGTGCCAGCAGCCAAGATACTAGCGGGGGTAATGAGCAGTTCTTC. The V call is TRBV14, the J call TRBJ2-1; 11 bases map to TRBD2. CDR3 length equals 15 residues. CDR1 SGHDN and CDR2 FVKESK come from the germline V gene. The V segment lost 0 bases and the J segment 7 bases; nucleotides outside the gene matches: 2.

This chain links TRBV4-2 with TRBJ1-6, with 9 bases that match TRBD1. The CDR3 length is 15 residues. Unmatched junction bases numbered 4, after V lost 5 bases and J lost 5 bases. Germline lookup yields CDR1 LGHNA and CDR2 YNFKEQ. For the CDR3, the DNA is TGTGCCAGCAGCGGCCGGGACAGGGATAATTCACCCCTCCACTTT. It specifies CASSGRDRDNSPLHF.

CDR3 protein: CASSPMASTDTQYF. The DNA of the CDR3 is TGTGCCAGCAGCCCGATGGCTAGCACAGATACGCAGTATTTT. The chain carries TRBV6-4 and TRBJ2-3; unclear D gene. Trimming removed 6 bases from V and 0 bases from J, with 10 bases in between. Germline loops: CDR1 MRHNA, CDR2 SNTAGT. CDR3 size: 14 residues.

This clone was detected once. The chain is built from TRBV6-5 and TRBJ1-2; D is unclear. The CDR3 has 13 amino acids. Germline lookup yields CDR1 MNHEY and CDR2 SVGAGI. The V and J ends lost 7 bases and 4 bases respectively, with 13 bases between them. The CDR3 DNA is TGTGCCAGCATTGGGTTTACAGCCTATGGCTACACCTTC. This codes for CASIGFTAYGYTF.

The chain links TRBV5-1 to TRBJ1-1, with TRBD1 as a possible D gene (5 bases). The CDR3 extends over 18 amino acids. Trimming stripped 4 bases from V and 0 bases from J, with 22 bases between. Per germline, CDR1 SGHRS and CDR2 YFSETQ. The CDR3 sequence: CASSPDTRQLQMNTEAFF. CDR3 nucleotide sequence: TGCGCCAGCAGCCCAGATACCCGACAGCTACAGATGAACACTGAAGCTTTCTTT.

CDR3 in DNA: TGTGCCAGCAGCCAGGGGGGTGGTGAAGCTTTCTTT. Translation: CASSQGGGEAFF. The chain uses TRBV5-4 and TRBJ1-1, with TRBD1 matching 7 bases. The CDR3 spans 12 residues. Germline loops: CDR1 SGHNT, CDR2 YYREEE (reference sequence). V lost 4 bases, J lost 7 bases, and 4 bases stayed unmatched. Full variable domain (outside the CDR3, taken from reference TRBV5-4 and TRBJ1-1): ETGVTQSPTHLIKTRGQQVTLRCSSQSGHNTVSWYQQALGQGPQFIFQYYREEENGRGNFPPRFSGLQFPNYSSELNVNALELDDSALYLCASSQGGGEAFFGQGTRLTVV.

V usage is TRBV29-1 and J usage is TRBJ2-1, with 8 bases lining up with TRBD1. The CDR3 contains 12 residues. With V trimmed by 7 bases and J by 3 bases, 2 bases remained unmatched. Germline CDR1 SQVTM, CDR2 ANQGSEA. CDR3 loop: CSADRDYNEQFF. The CDR3 DNA reads as TGCAGCGCGGACAGGGACTACAATGAGCAGTTCTTC.

The count of this clone is one. The chain employs TRBV9 and TRBJ2-1; D uncertain. Germline lookup yields CDR1 SGDLS and CDR2 YYNGEE. The germline V and J ends were trimmed by 0 bases and 8 bases, with 9 bases remaining between them. The CDR3 spans 13 residues. CDR3 amino acids: CASSVDIFHEQFF. CDR3 in DNA: TGTGCCAGCAGCGTAGACATTTTTCATGAGCAGTTCTTC. Full variable domain (missing parts from reference TRBV9 and TRBJ2-1): DSGVTQTPKHLITATGQRVTLRCSPRSGDLSVYWYQQSLDQGLQFLIQYYNGEERAKGNILERFSAQQFPDLHSELNLSSLELGDSALYFCASSVDIFHEQFFGPGTRLTVL.